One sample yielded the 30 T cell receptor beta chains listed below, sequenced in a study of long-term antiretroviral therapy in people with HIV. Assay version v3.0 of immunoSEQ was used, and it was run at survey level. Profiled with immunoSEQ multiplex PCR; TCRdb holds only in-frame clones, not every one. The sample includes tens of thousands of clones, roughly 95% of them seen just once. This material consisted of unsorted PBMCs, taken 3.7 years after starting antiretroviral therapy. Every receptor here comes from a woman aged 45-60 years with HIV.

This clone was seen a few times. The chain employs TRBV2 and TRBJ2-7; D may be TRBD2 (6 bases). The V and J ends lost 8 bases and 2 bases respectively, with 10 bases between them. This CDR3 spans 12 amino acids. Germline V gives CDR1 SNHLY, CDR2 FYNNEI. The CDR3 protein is CASRPGAYEQYF. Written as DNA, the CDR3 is TGTGCCAGCCGACCGGGGGCCTACGAGCAGTACTTC.

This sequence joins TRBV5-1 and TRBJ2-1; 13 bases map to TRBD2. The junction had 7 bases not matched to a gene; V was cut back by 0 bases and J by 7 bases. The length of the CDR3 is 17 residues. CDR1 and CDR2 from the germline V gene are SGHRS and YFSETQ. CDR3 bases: TGCGCCAGCAGCTTGGGGCCGGGACTAGCGGGACAAAATGAGCAGTTCTTC. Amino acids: CASSLGPGLAGQNEQFF.

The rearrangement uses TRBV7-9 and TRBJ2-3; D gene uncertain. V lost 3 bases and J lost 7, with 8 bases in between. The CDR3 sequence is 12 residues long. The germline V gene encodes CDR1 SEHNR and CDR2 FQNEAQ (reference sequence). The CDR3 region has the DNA TGTGCCAGCAGCTTTCTTAGCAATACGCAGTATTTT. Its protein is CASSFLSNTQYF.

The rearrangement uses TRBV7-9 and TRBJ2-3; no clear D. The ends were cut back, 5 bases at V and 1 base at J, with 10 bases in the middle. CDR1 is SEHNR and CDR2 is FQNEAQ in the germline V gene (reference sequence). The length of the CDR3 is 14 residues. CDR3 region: CASSGWAGTDTQYF. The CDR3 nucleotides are TGTGCCAGCAGCGGGTGGGCGGGCACAGATACGCAGTATTTT.

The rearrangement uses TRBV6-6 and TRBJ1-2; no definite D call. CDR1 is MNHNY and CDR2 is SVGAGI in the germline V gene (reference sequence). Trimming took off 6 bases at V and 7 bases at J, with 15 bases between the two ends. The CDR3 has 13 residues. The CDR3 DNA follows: TGTGCCAGCAGGGGCGGTCAGCGGGGTGGCTACACCTTC. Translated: CASRGGQRGGYTF.

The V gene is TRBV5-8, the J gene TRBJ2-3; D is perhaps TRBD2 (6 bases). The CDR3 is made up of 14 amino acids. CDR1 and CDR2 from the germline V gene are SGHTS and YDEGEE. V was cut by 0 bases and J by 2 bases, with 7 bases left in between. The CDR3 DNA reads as TGTGCCAGCAGCTTGGGCGGGGACACAGATACGCAGTATTTT. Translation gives CASSLGGDTDTQYF.

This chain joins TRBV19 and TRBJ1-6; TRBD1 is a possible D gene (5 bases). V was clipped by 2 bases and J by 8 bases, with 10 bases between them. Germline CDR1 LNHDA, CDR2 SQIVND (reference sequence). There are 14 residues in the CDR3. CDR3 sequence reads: CASSISGGDSPLHF. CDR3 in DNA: TGTGCCAGTAGTATAAGTGGGGGGGATTCACCCCTCCACTTT. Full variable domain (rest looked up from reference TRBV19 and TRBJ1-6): DGGITQSPKYLFRKEGQNVTLSCEQNLNHDAMYWYRQDPGQGLRLIYYSQIVNDFQKGDIAEGYSVSREKKESFPLTVTSAQKNPTAFYLCASSISGGDSPLHFGNGTRLTVT.

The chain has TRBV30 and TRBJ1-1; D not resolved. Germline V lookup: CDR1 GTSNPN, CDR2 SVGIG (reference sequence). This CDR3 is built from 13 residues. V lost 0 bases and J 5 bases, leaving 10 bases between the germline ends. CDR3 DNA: TGTGCCTGGAGTGTCAGACCCGGGACTGAAGCTTTCTTT. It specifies CAWSVRPGTEAFF.

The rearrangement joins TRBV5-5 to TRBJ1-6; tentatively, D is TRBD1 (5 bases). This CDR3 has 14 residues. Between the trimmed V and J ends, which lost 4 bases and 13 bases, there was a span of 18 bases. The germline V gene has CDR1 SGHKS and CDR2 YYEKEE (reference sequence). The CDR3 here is CASSTMTASRPLHF. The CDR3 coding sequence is TGTGCCAGCAGCACAATGACAGCTTCACGGCCCCTCCACTTT.

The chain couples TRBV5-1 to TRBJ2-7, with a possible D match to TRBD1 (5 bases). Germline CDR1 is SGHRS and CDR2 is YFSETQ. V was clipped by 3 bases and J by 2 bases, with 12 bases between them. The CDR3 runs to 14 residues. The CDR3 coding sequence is TGCGCCAGCAGCTCGGCGCAGGGCACCTACGAGCAGTACTTC. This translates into CASSSAQGTYEQYF.

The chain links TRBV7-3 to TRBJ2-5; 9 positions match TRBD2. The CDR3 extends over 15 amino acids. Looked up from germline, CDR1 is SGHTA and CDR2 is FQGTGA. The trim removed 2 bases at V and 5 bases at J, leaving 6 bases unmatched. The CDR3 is CASSLFGGGGETQYF. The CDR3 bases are TGTGCCAGCAGCTTATTCGGCGGGGGGGGCGAGACCCAGTACTTC.

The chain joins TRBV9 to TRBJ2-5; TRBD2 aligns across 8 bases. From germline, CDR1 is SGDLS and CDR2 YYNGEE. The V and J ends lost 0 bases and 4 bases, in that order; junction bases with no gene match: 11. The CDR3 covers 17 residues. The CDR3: CASSVVGAGGQGETQYF. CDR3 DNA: TGTGCCAGCAGCGTAGTGGGCGCGGGGGGCCAAGGAGAGACCCAGTACTTC. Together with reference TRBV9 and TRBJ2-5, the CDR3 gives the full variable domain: DSGVTQTPKHLITATGQRVTLRCSPRSGDLSVYWYQQSLDQGLQFLIQYYNGEERAKGNILERFSAQQFPDLHSELNLSSLELGDSALYFCASSVVGAGGQGETQYFGPGTRLLVL.

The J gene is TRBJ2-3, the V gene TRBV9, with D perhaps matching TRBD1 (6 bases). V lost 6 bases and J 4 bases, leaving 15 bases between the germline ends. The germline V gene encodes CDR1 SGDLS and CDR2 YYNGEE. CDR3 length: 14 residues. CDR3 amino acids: CASTNPGVSDTQYF. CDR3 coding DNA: TGTGCCAGCACGAACCCAGGGGTCTCAGATACGCAGTATTTT. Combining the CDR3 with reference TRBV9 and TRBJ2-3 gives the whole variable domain DSGVTQTPKHLITATGQRVTLRCSPRSGDLSVYWYQQSLDQGLQFLIQYYNGEERAKGNILERFSAQQFPDLHSELNLSSLELGDSALYFCASTNPGVSDTQYFGPGTRLTVL.

CDR3 nucleotides: TGTGCCTGGGATCGGGGACTTAACTATGGCTACACCTTC. Translating it yields CAWDRGLNYGYTF. This chain uses TRBV30 with TRBJ1-2, with a weak D call TRBD1 (5 bases). Per germline, CDR1 GTSNPN and CDR2 SVGIG (reference sequence). V lost 5 bases and J lost 1, with 11 bases in between. The CDR3 runs to 13 residues.

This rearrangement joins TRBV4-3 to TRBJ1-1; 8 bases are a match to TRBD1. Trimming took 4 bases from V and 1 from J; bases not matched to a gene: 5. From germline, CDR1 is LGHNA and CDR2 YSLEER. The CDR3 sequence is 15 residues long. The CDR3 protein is CASSLAGQGNTEAFF. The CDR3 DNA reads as TGCGCCAGCAGCCTGGCCGGACAGGGGAACACTGAAGCTTTCTTT.

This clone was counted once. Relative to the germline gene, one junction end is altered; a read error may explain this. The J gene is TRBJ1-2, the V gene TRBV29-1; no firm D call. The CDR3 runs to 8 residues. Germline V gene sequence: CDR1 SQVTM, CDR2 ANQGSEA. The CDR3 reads CSVPRIPF. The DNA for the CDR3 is TGCAGCGTTCCGCGGATCCCCTTC. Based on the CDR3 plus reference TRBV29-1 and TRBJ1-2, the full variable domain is SAVISQKPSRDICQRGTSLTIQCQVDSQVTMMFWYRQQPGQSLTLIATANQGSEATYESGFVIDKFPISRPNLTFSTLTVSNMSPEDSSIYLCSVPRIPFGSGTRLTVV.

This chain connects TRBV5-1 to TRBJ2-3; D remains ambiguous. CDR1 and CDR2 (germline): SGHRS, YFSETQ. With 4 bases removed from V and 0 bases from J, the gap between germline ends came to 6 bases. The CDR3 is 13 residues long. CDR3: CASSPFSTDTQYF. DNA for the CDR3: TGCGCCAGCAGCCCGTTTAGCACAGATACGCAGTATTTT.

The CDR3 region has the DNA TGTGCCAGCAGCTTGGGACAGACCCCACACTCTGGAAACACCATATATTTT. Its translation is CASSLGQTPHSGNTIYF. This rearrangement joins TRBV7-8 to TRBJ1-3; 7 bases map to TRBD1. The CDR3 consists of 17 residues. CDR1 and CDR2 (germline): SGHVS, FQNEAQ. Unmatched junction bases numbered 8, after V lost 3 bases and J lost 0 bases.

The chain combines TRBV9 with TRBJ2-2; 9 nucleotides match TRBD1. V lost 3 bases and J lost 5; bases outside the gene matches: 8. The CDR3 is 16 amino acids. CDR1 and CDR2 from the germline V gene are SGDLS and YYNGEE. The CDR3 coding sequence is TGTGCCAGCAGCGCCAGGACAGGGGTTCGAACCGGGGAGCTGTTTTTT. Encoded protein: CASSARTGVRTGELFF.

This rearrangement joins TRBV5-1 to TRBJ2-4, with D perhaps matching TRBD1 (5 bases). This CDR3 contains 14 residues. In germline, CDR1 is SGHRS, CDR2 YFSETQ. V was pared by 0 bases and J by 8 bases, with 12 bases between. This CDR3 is CASSLETAGDIQYF. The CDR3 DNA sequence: TGCGCCAGCAGCTTGGAGACAGCTGGTGACATTCAGTACTTC.

CDR3: CASSPRGRSDTQYF. CDR3 DNA sequence: TGTGCCAGCAGCCCCAGGGGGAGGTCAGATACGCAGTATTTT. The genes are TRBV14 and TRBJ2-3; TRBD1 is a possible D gene (7 bases). Germline CDR1 is SGHDN and CDR2 is FVKESK. This CDR3 comprises 14 residues. V was trimmed by 4 bases and J by 4 bases, leaving 12 bases between them.

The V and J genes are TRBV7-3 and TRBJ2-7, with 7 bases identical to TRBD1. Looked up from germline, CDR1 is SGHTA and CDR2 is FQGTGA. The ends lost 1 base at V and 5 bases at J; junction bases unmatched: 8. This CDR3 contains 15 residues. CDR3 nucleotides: TGTGCCAGCAGCTTAAGAGGCAGGGGGTCGGACGAGCAGTACTTC. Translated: CASSLRGRGSDEQYF.

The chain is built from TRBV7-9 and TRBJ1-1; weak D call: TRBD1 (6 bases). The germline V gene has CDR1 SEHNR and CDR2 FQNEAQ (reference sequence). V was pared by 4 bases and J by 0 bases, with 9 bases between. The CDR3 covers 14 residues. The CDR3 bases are TGTGCCAGCAGCTGGACAGACGTGAACACTGAAGCTTTCTTT. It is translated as CASSWTDVNTEAFF. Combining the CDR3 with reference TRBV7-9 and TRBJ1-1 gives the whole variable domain DTGVSQNPRHKITKRGQNVTFRCDPISEHNRLYWYRQTLGQGPEFLTYFQNEAQLEKSRLLSDRFSAERPKGSFSTLEIQRTEQGDSAMYLCASSWTDVNTEAFFGQGTRLTVV.

The CDR3 loop reads CASSWEGRTSTDTQYF. CDR3 coding DNA: TGCGCCAGCAGCTGGGAAGGACGGACTAGCACAGATACGCAGTATTTT. The J gene is TRBJ2-3, the V gene TRBV5-1; possibly TRBD2 for D (5 bases). The germline V gene encodes CDR1 SGHRS and CDR2 YFSETQ. The CDR3 is 16 amino acids. V was trimmed by 3 bases and J by 0 bases, leaving 14 bases between them.

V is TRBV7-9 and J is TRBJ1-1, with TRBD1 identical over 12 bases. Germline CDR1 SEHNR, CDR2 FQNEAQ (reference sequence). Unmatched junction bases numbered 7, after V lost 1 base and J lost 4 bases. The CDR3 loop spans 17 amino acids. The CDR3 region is CASSLVAGTGGVTEAFF. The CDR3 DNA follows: TGTGCCAGCAGCTTAGTAGCGGGGACAGGGGGCGTCACTGAAGCTTTCTTT.

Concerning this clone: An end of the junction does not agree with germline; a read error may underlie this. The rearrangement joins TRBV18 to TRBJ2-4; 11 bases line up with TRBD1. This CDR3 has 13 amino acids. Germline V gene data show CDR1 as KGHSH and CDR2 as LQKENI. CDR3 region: CASSPGQGAIMDF. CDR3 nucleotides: TGTGCCAGCTCACCCGGACAGGGGGCTATTATGGACTTC.

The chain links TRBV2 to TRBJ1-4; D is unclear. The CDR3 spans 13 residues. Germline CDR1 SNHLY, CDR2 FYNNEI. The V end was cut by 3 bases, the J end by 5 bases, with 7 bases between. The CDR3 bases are TGTGCCAGCAGTGATCTGGGGAATGAAAAACTGTTTTTT. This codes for CASSDLGNEKLFF.

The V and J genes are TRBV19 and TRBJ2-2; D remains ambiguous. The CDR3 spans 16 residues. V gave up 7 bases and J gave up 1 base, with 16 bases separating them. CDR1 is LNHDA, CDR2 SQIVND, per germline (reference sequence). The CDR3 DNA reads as TGTGCCAGTACCATCAGAGGATTGAGGAACACCGGGGAGCTGTTTTTT. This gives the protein CASTIRGLRNTGELFF.

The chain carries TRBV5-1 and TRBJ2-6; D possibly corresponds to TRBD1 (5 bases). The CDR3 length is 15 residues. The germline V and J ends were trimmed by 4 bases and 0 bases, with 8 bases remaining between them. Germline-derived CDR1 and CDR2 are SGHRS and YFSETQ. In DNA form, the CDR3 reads TGCGCCAGCAGCGTCGACAGCTCTGGGGCCAACGTCCTGACTTTC. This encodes CASSVDSSGANVLTF.

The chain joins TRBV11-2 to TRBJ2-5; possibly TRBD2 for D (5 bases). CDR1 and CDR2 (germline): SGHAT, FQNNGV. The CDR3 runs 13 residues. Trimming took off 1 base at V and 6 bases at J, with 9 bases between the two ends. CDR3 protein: CASSLATGKTQYF. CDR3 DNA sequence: TGTGCCAGCAGCTTAGCGACGGGGAAGACCCAGTACTTC.